The 24 T cell receptor beta chains below all came from one sample that was sequenced in a study of control samples from healthy donors and cancer patients. The data were produced by immunoSEQ multiplex PCR, yet TCRdb's version contains in-frame clones alone and is incomplete. This table has about 180,000 clones, around 90% appearing once. Material: blood. The receptor set was obtained from a woman between 45 and 65 years old in good health.

Here the CDR3 DNA reads TGTGCCAGTAATCCCGGACCTGGAAACACCATATATTTT. Translating it yields CASNPGPGNTIYF. The rearrangement uses TRBV19 and TRBJ1-3; no clear D gene. Trimming took off 7 bases at V and 2 bases at J, with 9 bases between the two ends. Germline-derived CDR1 and CDR2 are LNHDA and SQIVND (reference sequence). The CDR3 totals 13 residues.

This chain links TRBV7-3 with TRBJ1-3; 7 nucleotides agree with TRBD1. The germline V gene encodes CDR1 SGHTA and CDR2 FQGTGA. Losses at the gene ends were 5 bases for V and 0 bases for J; bases not matched to a gene: 4. The CDR3 has 15 amino acids. CDR3 amino acids: CASSTGQISGNTIYF. In nucleotides, the CDR3 is TGTGCCAGCAGCACGGGACAGATCTCTGGAAACACCATATATTTT.

The rearrangement links TRBV6-2 or TRBV6-3 to TRBJ1-2; D is unclear. Germline V gene lookup returns CDR1 MNHEY and CDR2 SVGEGT. This CDR3 has 11 residues. With 1 base removed from V and 6 bases from J, the gap between germline ends came to 3 bases. The CDR3 here is CASSYWNGYTF. CDR3 bases: TGTGCCAGCAGTTACTGGAATGGCTACACCTTC.

This chain links TRBV9 with TRBJ2-6, with a weak D call TRBD2 (6 bases). Deletions cut 0 bases from V and 0 bases from J, with 13 bases between. Per germline, CDR1 SGDLS and CDR2 YYNGEE. The CDR3 is 18 residues long. Here the CDR3 reads CASSVEGTGGSGANVLTF. The CDR3 region has the DNA TGTGCCAGCAGCGTAGAAGGGACTGGGGGCTCTGGGGCCAACGTCCTGACTTTC.

The chain couples TRBV18 to TRBJ1-2; D possibly corresponds to TRBD1 (5 bases). Deletions cut 2 bases from V and 4 bases from J, with 11 bases between. Germline V gene data show CDR1 as KGHSH and CDR2 as LQKENI. CDR3 length: 14 amino acids. CDR3 bases: TGTGCCAGCTCACCAATGGGGCAGTCCTATGGCTACACCTTC. It encodes CASSPMGQSYGYTF. The whole variable domain, filled in from reference TRBV18 and TRBJ1-2, reads NAGVMQNPRHLVRRRGQEARLRCSPMKGHSHVYWYRQLPEEGLKFMVYLQKENIIDESGMPKERFSAEFPKEGPSILRIQQVVRGDSAAYFCASSPMGQSYGYTFGSGTRLTVV.

The CDR3 sequence: CAWRSAFLNTGELFF. CDR3 nucleotides: TGTGCCTGGAGGTCCGCCTTCCTGAACACCGGGGAGCTGTTTTTT. V and J are TRBV30 and TRBJ2-2; D not certain. Germline V lookup: CDR1 GTSNPN, CDR2 SVGIG (reference sequence). The CDR3 spans 15 residues. The V end was cut by 3 bases, the J end by 1 base, with 12 bases between.

The gene calls are TRBV7-9 and TRBJ2-5, with TRBD1 matching 7 bases. The CDR3 spans 15 residues. Trimming cost V 0 bases and J 0 bases; bases outside gene matches: 1. Germline CDR1 is SEHNR and CDR2 is FQNEAQ (reference sequence). This chain's CDR3 is CASSLAGQHQETQYF. The CDR3 nucleotides are TGTGCCAGCAGCTTAGCGGGACAGCACCAAGAGACCCAGTACTTC.

The sample holds one count of this clone. The chain couples TRBV30 to TRBJ1-1; D is unclear. With 0 bases removed from V and 4 bases from J, the gap between germline ends came to 27 bases. Germline V gene sequence: CDR1 GTSNPN, CDR2 SVGIG (reference sequence). The CDR3 consists of 19 residues. CDR3 in DNA: TGTGCCTGGAGTGTACGGTGGGGAGTGACAACTCCTGGCAGCACTGAAGCTTTCTTT. Translation gives CAWSVRWGVTTPGSTEAFF.

This clone appeared once. The V call is TRBV6-2 or TRBV6-3, the J call TRBJ1-1; D is ambiguous. The CDR3 has 14 residues. Trimming pared 2 bases from V and 4 bases from J, leaving 11 bases between. Germline loops: CDR1 MNHEY, CDR2 SVGEGT. The CDR3 loop is CASSYRVGTTEAFF. CDR3 in DNA: TGTGCCAGCAGTTACAGGGTGGGAACCACTGAAGCTTTCTTT.

J is TRBJ1-2 and V is TRBV5-5, with a weak D call TRBD1 (5 bases). The V and J ends lost 0 bases and 0 bases respectively, with 6 bases between them. CDR3 length: 14 residues. The V gene's germline CDR1 is SGHKS and CDR2 YYEKEE (reference sequence). The CDR3 DNA reads TGTGCCAGCAGCTTGGGACAGCCTAACTATGGCTACACCTTC. This encodes CASSLGQPNYGYTF.

V usage is TRBV12-3 or TRBV12-4 and J usage is TRBJ1-6, with D possibly matching TRBD1 (6 bases). Trimming shortened V by 1 base and J by 9 bases, and 7 bases separated the two germline ends. There are 13 residues in the CDR3. The CDR3 DNA is TGTGCCAGCAGTTTAGACAGGGTTTCACCCCTCCACTTT. It yields the protein CASSLDRVSPLHF.

This clone was observed a single time. This chain uses TRBV6-5 with TRBJ1-5, with a possible D match to TRBD1 (5 bases). Germline V gene lookup returns CDR1 MNHEY and CDR2 SVGAGI. The CDR3 covers 15 residues. The V gene lost 2 bases and the J gene lost 4 bases, with 12 bases spanning the gap. For the CDR3, the DNA is TGTGCCAGCAGTTACGCAGGGCAGTCTAATCAGCCCCAGCATTTT. It encodes CASSYAGQSNQPQHF.

The V gene is TRBV10-3, the J gene TRBJ2-7; 11 bases fit TRBD2. Trimming removed 2 bases from V and 2 bases from J; junction bases left unmatched: 2. Germline CDR1 is ENHRY and CDR2 is SYGVKD. The CDR3 totals 15 residues. CDR3 in amino acids: CAISEPGLAAYEQYF. The CDR3 bases are TGTGCCATCAGTGAGCCGGGACTAGCGGCCTACGAGCAGTACTTC.

CDR3 coding DNA: TGTGCCTGGAGTCAAGCGGGAGCCCTGATGGAGACCCAGTACTTC. Its protein is CAWSQAGALMETQYF. The chain recombines TRBV30 with TRBJ2-5; 8 bases agree with TRBD2. CDR3 length equals 15 residues. V dropped 2 bases and J dropped 5; count of bases not matched to a gene: 10. CDR1 is GTSNPN, CDR2 SVGIG, per germline (reference sequence).

The chain employs TRBV19 and TRBJ1-1; D not resolved. The CDR3 length is 13 residues. Germline assignment: CDR1 LNHDA and CDR2 SQIVND (reference sequence). V was trimmed by 7 bases and J by 1 base, leaving 10 bases between them. CDR3 region: CASMVRPNTEAFF. Written as DNA, the CDR3 is TGTGCCAGTATGGTTAGGCCGAACACTGAAGCTTTCTTT.

The chain carries TRBV7-2 and TRBJ2-3, with D unresolved. The germline V gene encodes CDR1 SGHTA and CDR2 FQGNSA. This CDR3 is 13 amino acids long. V lost 1 base to trimming and J lost 8 bases, with 10 bases between them. Here the CDR3 reads CASSLERVGTQYF. The CDR3 coding sequence is TGTGCCAGCAGCTTAGAAAGGGTGGGTACGCAGTATTTT.

V is TRBV2 and J is TRBJ1-6; D is possibly TRBD1 (6 bases). V lost 7 bases and J lost 7, with 11 bases in between. CDR1 SNHLY and CDR2 FYNNEI come from the germline V gene. The CDR3 has 13 amino acids. The CDR3 is CASTRQGNSPLHF. CDR3 coding DNA: TGTGCCAGCACCAGGCAGGGGAATTCACCCCTCCACTTT.

The chain uses TRBV6-5 and TRBJ1-4; the D gene is possibly TRBD1 (5 bases). Trimming took 7 bases from V and 7 from J, leaving 13 bases between them. The germline V gene has CDR1 MNHEY and CDR2 SVGAGI. The CDR3 spans 13 residues. CDR3 in DNA: TGTGCCAGCACACCCAGTAGGGGTGAAAAACTGTTTTTT. Translated: CASTPSRGEKLFF.

V is TRBV10-3 and J is TRBJ1-1; D remains unclear. The length of the CDR3 is 13 residues. Per germline, CDR1 ENHRY and CDR2 SYGVKD. Trimming removed 4 bases from V and 6 bases from J, with 12 bases in between. CDR3 residues: CAISGGLLSEAFF. The CDR3 nucleotides are TGTGCCATCAGTGGAGGGCTCCTATCTGAAGCTTTCTTT.

The chain employs TRBV6-5 and TRBJ1-1, with D possibly matching TRBD1 (5 bases). Deletions cut 4 bases from V and 8 bases from J, with 14 bases between. The CDR3 contains 13 residues. The germline V gene has CDR1 MNHEY and CDR2 SVGAGI. The CDR3 DNA sequence: TGTGCCAGCAGTTCCCGCCCCGGGACCGAAGCTTTCTTT. Amino acid sequence: CASSSRPGTEAFF.

The chain carries TRBV28 and TRBJ2-1; TRBD2 matches at 7 bases. This CDR3 has 14 amino acids. J gave up 4 bases and V 6 bases, and 6 bases lay outside the gene matches. The germline V gene encodes CDR1 MDHEN and CDR2 SYDVKM. For the CDR3, the DNA is TGTGCCAGCAGAGCGACTAGCCGATACAATGAGCAGTTCTTC. Translated: CASRATSRYNEQFF.

The J gene is TRBJ2-2, the V gene TRBV6-2 or TRBV6-3, with a possible D match to TRBD1 (5 bases). The CDR3 is 15 amino acids. The V gene's germline CDR1 is MNHEY and CDR2 SVGEGT. The ends were cut back, 5 bases at V and 5 bases at J, with 15 bases in the middle. The CDR3 spells CASSNSGAGTGELFF. The DNA for the CDR3 is TGTGCCAGCAGTAATAGTGGGGCTGGGACCGGGGAGCTGTTTTTT.

This chain joins TRBV11-3 and TRBJ1-5; 7 bases agree with TRBD1. The CDR3 loop spans 15 amino acids. Germline V gives CDR1 SGHNT, CDR2 YENEEA. The V gene end was trimmed by 5 bases and the J gene end by 6 bases; junction bases not matched to a gene: 10. CDR3 region: CASSTPGQKRQPQHF. DNA for the CDR3: TGTGCCAGCAGCACCCCGGGACAGAAACGTCAGCCCCAGCATTTT.

The chain has TRBV29-1 and TRBJ1-2, with D perhaps matching TRBD1 (5 bases). Between the trimmed V and J ends, which lost 4 bases and 5 bases, there was a span of 23 bases. CDR1 and CDR2 from the germline V gene are SQVTM and ANQGSEA. This CDR3 contains 16 residues. The CDR3 loop is CSVVGRGTQDLYGYTF. The CDR3 DNA follows: TGCAGCGTTGTAGGGAGAGGGACTCAGGACCTTTATGGCTACACCTTC. Drawing the rest from reference TRBV29-1 and TRBJ1-2, the complete variable domain is SAVISQKPSRDICQRGTSLTIQCQVDSQVTMMFWYRQQPGQSLTLIATANQGSEATYESGFVIDKFPISRPNLTFSTLTVSNMSPEDSSIYLCSVVGRGTQDLYGYTFGSGTRLTVV.